The sequence of this T cell receptor (beta chain) was determined in a study of shared clonotypes between healthy human individuals. With 4 bases removed from V and 2 bases from J, the gap between germline ends came to 15 bases. The CDR3 runs 15 residues. The germline V gene has CDR1 MDHEN and CDR2 SYDVKM. Naive CD4+ cells were CD45RA-selected; the remaining cells were memory. Only in-frame clones appear in the TCRdb table, and some are missing; sequencing was by immunoSEQ multiplex PCR. Of over 2 million clones listed, roughly 90% are singletons. Sequenced input: naive CD4+ T cells from PBMCs. Subset indicated: CD45RA+ positively selected. The chain couples TRBV28 to TRBJ2-7, with D perhaps given as TRBD1 or TRBD2 (5 bases each). This receptor was taken from a man between 18 and 29 years old in good health. Some clones in this sample may be carry-over from other donors' samples. The CDR3 reads CASSYPGPGTYEQYF. Written as DNA, the CDR3 is TGTGCCAGCAGTTACCCGGGGCCAGGAACCTACGAGCAGTACTTC.